One sample yielded the 9 T cell receptor beta chains listed below, sequenced in a study of blood T cell repertoires in COVID-19. The data were produced by immunoSEQ multiplex PCR, yet TCRdb's version contains in-frame clones alone and is incomplete. The data show around 200,000 clones, with about 85% seen just once and roughly 9.8% held by the top ten. Sequencing input: peripheral blood. These receptors came from a woman aged 80 or older with acute or convalescent COVID-19.

V usage is TRBV10-3 and J usage is TRBJ1-1, with D perhaps matching TRBD1 (5 bases). This CDR3 region has 11 residues. CDR1 and CDR2 from the germline V gene are ENHRY and SYGVKD. Trimming removed 6 bases from V and 7 bases from J, with 9 bases in between. CDR3 bases: TGTGCCATCAGCGGGGGGAATGAAGCTTTCTTT. Protein: CAISGGNEAFF.

The gene calls are TRBV6-5 and TRBJ1-6; D is possibly TRBD1 (5 bases). The CDR3 runs to 15 residues. The V end lost 6 bases, the J end lost 7 bases, and 16 bases lay between the germline ends. The germline V gene encodes CDR1 MNHEY and CDR2 SVGAGI. The CDR3 here is CASRRRDDRNSPLHF. CDR3 DNA sequence: TGTGCCAGCAGACGGAGGGACGATCGGAATTCACCCCTCCACTTT.

The chain uses TRBV19 and TRBJ1-5, with TRBD1 matching over 10 bases. Germline V gene sequence: CDR1 LNHDA, CDR2 SQIVND (reference sequence). Unmatched junction bases numbered 12, after V lost 11 bases and J lost 2 bases. The CDR3 has 16 residues. CDR3 coding DNA: TGTGCCCCGCAAGGGACAGGGGAATGGGGCAATCAGCCCCAGCATTTT. This sequence encodes CAPQGTGEWGNQPQHF.

The chain joins TRBV2 to TRBJ2-1, with 12 bases lining up with TRBD2. Per germline, CDR1 SNHLY and CDR2 FYNNEI. This CDR3 is 14 amino acids long. V was pared by 5 bases and J by 9 bases, with 5 bases of the junction left unmatched. The CDR3 spells CASSRLAGDGEQFF. CDR3 DNA: TGTGCCAGCAGTCGACTAGCGGGAGATGGTGAGCAGTTCTTC. Full variable domain (rest looked up from reference TRBV2 and TRBJ2-1): EPEVTQTPSHQVTQMGQEVILRCVPISNHLYFYWYRQILGQKVEFLVSFYNNEISEKSEIFDDQFSVERPDGSNFTLKIRSTKLEDSAMYFCASSRLAGDGEQFFGPGTRLTVL.

This clone appeared a single time. This CDR3 is CASSLVRLAGPPNEQFF. CDR3 DNA: TGTGCCAGCAGCTTAGTAAGGCTAGCGGGACCCCCGAATGAGCAGTTCTTC. The chain has TRBV7-9 and TRBJ2-1; 9 nucleotides match TRBD2. The junction had 11 bases not matched to a gene; V was cut back by 1 base and J by 7 bases. CDR3 size: 17 residues. The germline gives CDR1 SEHNR, CDR2 FQNEAQ (reference sequence).

This clone was observed a handful of times. The chain links TRBV7-2 to TRBJ2-1, with 10 bases matching TRBD2. With V trimmed by 10 bases and J by 4 bases, 10 bases remained unmatched. In germline, CDR1 is SGHTA, CDR2 FQGNSA. This CDR3 is built from 15 residues. CDR3 residues: CATGVSGGAYNEQFF. For the CDR3, the DNA is TGTGCCACTGGGGTAAGCGGGGGGGCGTACAATGAGCAGTTCTTC.

The CDR3 reads CSVGWAGGADGYTF. The CDR3 DNA reads as TGCAGCGTTGGGTGGGCAGGGGGCGCTGATGGCTACACCTTC. The genes are TRBV29-1 and TRBJ1-2; 8 bases line up with TRBD1. The CDR3 spans 14 residues. Trimming at V came to 4 bases and at J to 6 bases, leaving 10 bases not matched to a gene. Germline loops: CDR1 SQVTM, CDR2 ANQGSEA.

The V call is TRBV27, the J call TRBJ2-7, with D possibly TRBD1 on 5 matching bases. The CDR3 loop spans 14 amino acids. Germline lookup yields CDR1 MNHEY and CDR2 SMNVEV (reference sequence). V lost 0 bases, J lost 0 bases, and 6 bases lay in between. The CDR3 is CASSLSDSSYEQYF. The CDR3 nucleotides are TGTGCCAGCAGTTTATCAGACAGCTCCTACGAGCAGTACTTC.

The chain carries TRBV7-9 and TRBJ1-2; 9 bases align to TRBD1. Germline lookup yields CDR1 SEHNR and CDR2 FQNEAQ (reference sequence). The CDR3 is 15 residues long. The J segment lost 8 bases and the V segment lost 5 bases, leaving 12 bases of the junction unmatched. The CDR3 DNA is TGTGCCAGCAGCCAAAGGGACAGGGAGGGTGGAGGCTACACCTTC. Translating it yields CASSQRDREGGGYTF. Full variable domain (missing parts from reference TRBV7-9 and TRBJ1-2): DTGVSQNPRHKITKRGQNVTFRCDPISEHNRLYWYRQTLGQGPEFLTYFQNEAQLEKSRLLSDRFSAERPKGSFSTLEIQRTEQGDSAMYLCASSQRDREGGGYTFGSGTRLTVV.